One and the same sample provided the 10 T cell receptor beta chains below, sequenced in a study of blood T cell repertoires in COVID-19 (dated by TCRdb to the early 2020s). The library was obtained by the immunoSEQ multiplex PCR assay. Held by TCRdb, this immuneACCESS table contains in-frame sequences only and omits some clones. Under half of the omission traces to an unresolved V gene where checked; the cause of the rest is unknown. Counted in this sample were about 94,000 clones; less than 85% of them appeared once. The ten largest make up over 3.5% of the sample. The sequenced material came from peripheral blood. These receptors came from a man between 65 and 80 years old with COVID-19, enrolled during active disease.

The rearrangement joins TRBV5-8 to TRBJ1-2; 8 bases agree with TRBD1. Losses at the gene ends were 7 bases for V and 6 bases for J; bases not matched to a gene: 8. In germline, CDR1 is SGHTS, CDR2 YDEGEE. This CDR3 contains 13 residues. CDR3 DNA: TGTGCCAGCCGTGGACAGGGAATTAATGGCTACACCTTC. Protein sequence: CASRGQGINGYTF.

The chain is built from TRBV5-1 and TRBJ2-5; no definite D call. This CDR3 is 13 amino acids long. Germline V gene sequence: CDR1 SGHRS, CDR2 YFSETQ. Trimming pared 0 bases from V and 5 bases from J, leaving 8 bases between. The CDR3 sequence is CASSLATRETQYF. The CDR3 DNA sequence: TGCGCCAGCAGCTTGGCCACGAGGGAGACCCAGTACTTC.

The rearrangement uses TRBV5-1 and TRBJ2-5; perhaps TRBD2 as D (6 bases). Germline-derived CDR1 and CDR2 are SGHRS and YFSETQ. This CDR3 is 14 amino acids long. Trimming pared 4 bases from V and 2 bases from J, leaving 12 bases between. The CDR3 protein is CASSPGSTQETQYF. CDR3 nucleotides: TGCGCCAGCAGCCCCGGGAGTACTCAAGAGACCCAGTACTTC.

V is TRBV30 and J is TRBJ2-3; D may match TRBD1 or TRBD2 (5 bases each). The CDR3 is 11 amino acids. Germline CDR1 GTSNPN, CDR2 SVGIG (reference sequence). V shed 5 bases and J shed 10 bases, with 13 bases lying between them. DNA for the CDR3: TGTGCCTGGGGGGGAAGGGGTGCGCAGTATTTT. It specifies CAWGGRGAQYF.

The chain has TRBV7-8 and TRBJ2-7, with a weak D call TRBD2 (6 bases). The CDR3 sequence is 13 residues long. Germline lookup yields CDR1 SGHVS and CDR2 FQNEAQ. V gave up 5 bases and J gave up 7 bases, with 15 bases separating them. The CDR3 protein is CASSLWGDGEQYF. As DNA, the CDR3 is TGTGCCAGCAGCCTATGGGGGGACGGTGAGCAGTACTTC.

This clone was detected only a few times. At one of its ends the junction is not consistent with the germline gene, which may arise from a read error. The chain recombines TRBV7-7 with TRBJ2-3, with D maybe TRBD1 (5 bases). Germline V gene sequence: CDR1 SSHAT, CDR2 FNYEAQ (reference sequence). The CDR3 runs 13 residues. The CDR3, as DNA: TGTGCTAGCAGCCAGGGCCACCTGGATACGCAGTATTTT. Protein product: CASSQGHLDTQYF.

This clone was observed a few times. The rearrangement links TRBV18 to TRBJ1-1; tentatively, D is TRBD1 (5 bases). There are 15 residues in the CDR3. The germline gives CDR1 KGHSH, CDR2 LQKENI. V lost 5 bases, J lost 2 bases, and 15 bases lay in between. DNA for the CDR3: TGTGCCAGCTCAACCCCCCAGGGAGGTAACACTGAAGCTTTCTTT. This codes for CASSTPQGGNTEAFF. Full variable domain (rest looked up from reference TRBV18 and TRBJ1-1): NAGVMQNPRHLVRRRGQEARLRCSPMKGHSHVYWYRQLPEEGLKFMVYLQKENIIDESGMPKERFSAEFPKEGPSILRIQQVVRGDSAAYFCASSTPQGGNTEAFFGQGTRLTVV.

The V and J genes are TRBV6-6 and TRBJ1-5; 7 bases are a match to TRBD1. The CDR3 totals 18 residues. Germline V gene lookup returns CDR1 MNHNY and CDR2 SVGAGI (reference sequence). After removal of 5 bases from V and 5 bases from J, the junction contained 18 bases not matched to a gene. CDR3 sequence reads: CASSLQDPGQPPYQPQHF. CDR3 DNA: TGTGCCAGCAGTCTACAAGACCCGGGACAGCCCCCGTATCAGCCCCAGCATTTT.

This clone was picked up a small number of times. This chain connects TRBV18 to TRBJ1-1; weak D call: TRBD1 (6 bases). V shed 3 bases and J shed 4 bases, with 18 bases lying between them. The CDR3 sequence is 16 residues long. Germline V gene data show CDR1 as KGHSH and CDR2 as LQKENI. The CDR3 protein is CASSPNRVKGSTEAFF. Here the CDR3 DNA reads TGTGCCAGCTCACCGAACAGGGTGAAGGGTAGCACTGAAGCTTTCTTT.

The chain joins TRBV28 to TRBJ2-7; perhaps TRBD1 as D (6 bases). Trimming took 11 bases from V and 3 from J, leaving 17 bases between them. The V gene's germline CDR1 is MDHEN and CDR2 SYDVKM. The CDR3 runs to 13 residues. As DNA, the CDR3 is TGTGCCGTCCAGGCAGGGGATGTCTACGAGCAGTACTTC. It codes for CAVQAGDVYEQYF.